A selection of T cell receptor beta chains follows, all from one sample in a study of cytomegalovirus exposure and HLA in healthy donors. Clones were sequenced by immunoSEQ multiplex PCR, and TCRdb holds only the in-frame ones, with some missing. The table has over 200,000 clones, approximately 79% seen once; the top ten hold 1.5% to 2%. Sequenced sample: PBMCs. The receptors originated from a male donor in good health and CMV-seronegative. CDR3s include the opening cysteine and the closing phenylalanine or tryptophan. The order of the fields is V gene, D gene, J gene, clone size, CDR3 protein, CDR3 DNA. A D gene is named only where the DNA matches it firmly. For some rows the clone size is stated as once, few or many, or as a class when expanded; others skip it.

TRBV7-3,TRBD1,TRBJ1-2,-,CASSLTPGQGIYGYTF,TGTGCCAGCAGCTTAACGCCGGGACAGGGCATCTATGGCTACACCTTC
TRBV28,TRBD2,TRBJ2-7,once,CASSLQMTSGGYEQYF,TGTGCCAGCAGTTTGCAAATGACTAGCGGGGGCTACGAGCAGTACTTC
TRBV15,-,TRBJ2-7,-,CATSRDQAVAEQYF,TGTGCCACCAGCAGAGATCAGGCAGTTGCCGAGCAGTACTTC
TRBV11-2,TRBD2,TRBJ2-5,-,CASSKTSGPAQETQYF,TGTGCCAGCAGCAAAACTAGCGGGCCAGCCCAAGAGACCCAGTACTTC
TRBV5-1,-,TRBJ2-4,-,CASSSIPQAGAGLYIQYF,TGCGCCAGCAGCTCAATCCCACAGGCAGGGGCTGGGTTGTACATTCAGTACTTC
TRBV30,TRBD2,TRBJ2-5,-,CAWSLLAGGRQETQYF,TGTGCCTGGAGTCTACTAGCGGGAGGACGTCAAGAGACCCAGTACTTC
TRBV30,TRBD1,TRBJ2-1,-,CARTRTGLGNEQFF,TGTGCCCGGACCCGGACAGGGTTAGGCAATGAGCAGTTCTTC
TRBV5-4,-,TRBJ2-7,-,CASSFDRVYEQYF,TGTGCCAGCAGCTTCGACAGAGTCTACGAGCAGTACTTC
TRBV7-9,-,TRBJ1-6,-,CASSLQGENSPLHF,TGTGCCAGCAGCCTACAGGGTGAGAATTCACCCCTCCACTTT
TRBV6-5,-,TRBJ2-7,-,CASSYRGPYEQYF,TGTGCCAGCAGTTATAGGGGCCCCTACGAGCAGTACTTC
TRBV7-8,TRBD2,TRBJ2-2,-,CASSSRLAGNTGELFF,TGTGCCAGCAGCTCTCGACTAGCGGGCAACACCGGGGAGCTGTTTTTT